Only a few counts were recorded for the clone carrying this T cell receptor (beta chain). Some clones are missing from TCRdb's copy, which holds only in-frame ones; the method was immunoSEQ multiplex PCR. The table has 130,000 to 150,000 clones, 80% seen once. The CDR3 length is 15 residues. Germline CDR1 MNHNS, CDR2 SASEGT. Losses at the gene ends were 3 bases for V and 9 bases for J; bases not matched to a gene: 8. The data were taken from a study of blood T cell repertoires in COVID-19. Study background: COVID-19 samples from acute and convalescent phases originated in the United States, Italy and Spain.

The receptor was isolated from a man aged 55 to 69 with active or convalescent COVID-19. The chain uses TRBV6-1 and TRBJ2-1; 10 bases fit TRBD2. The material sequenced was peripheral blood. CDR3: CASSEGLAGVSEQFF. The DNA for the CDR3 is TGTGCCAGCAGTGAGGGGCTAGCGGGAGTGAGTGAGCAGTTCTTC.